This is a list of T cell receptor beta chains from one sample in a study of technical replicates of blood from a few donors. Some clones are missing from TCRdb's copy, which holds only in-frame ones; the method was immunoSEQ multiplex PCR. The repertoire holds around 80,000 clones, with roughly 98% as singletons. Sequencing was carried out using T cells isolated from PBMCs. The receptor set was obtained from a human donor in good health. Both conserved end residues are part of each CDR3. The D gene is left open where the match is weak. Some rows have no size entry. The others give once, few or many, or a class for an expanded clone.

- | TRBJ1-2 | - | TRBV11-2 | CASSLDRDYGYTF | TGTGCCAGCAGCTTAGACAGGGACTATGGCTACACCTTC
- | TRBJ1-1 | - | TRBV11-2 | CASSLVQRYQAFF | TGTGCCAGCAGCTTAGTTCAGCGGTATCAGGCTTTCTTT
- | TRBJ1-2 | - | TRBV6-5 | CASSSEQGPYGYTF | TGTGCCAGCAGTTCCGAACAGGGACCCTATGGCTACACCTTC
- | TRBJ1-5 | TRBD1 | TRBV30 | CAWGGTGVLLSNQPQHF | TGTGCCTGGGGTGGGACAGGGGTCCTGCTTAGCAATCAGCCCCAGCATTTT
once | TRBJ2-7 | TRBD2 | TRBV4-2 | CASSHLVSGRNHEQYF | TGTGCCAGCAGCCATCTCGTCAGCGGGAGGAACCACGAGCAGTACTTC
- | TRBJ2-7 | - | TRBV4-1 | CASSQDHTYSSYEQYF | TGCGCCAGCAGCCAAGATCATACGTATAGCTCCTACGAGCAGTACTTC
- | TRBJ2-7 | - | TRBV19 | CASSTTYEQYF | TGTGCCAGTAGTACCACCTACGAGCAGTACTTC
once | TRBJ1-1 | - | TRBV4-1 | CASSHGGGEAFF | TGCGCCAGCAGCCATGGGGGCGGAGAAGCTTTCTTT
- | TRBJ2-4 | - | TRBV20-1 | CSASLEEAGYF | TGCAGTGCTAGTCTAGAGGAGGCAGGGTACTTC
- | TRBJ2-3 | TRBD2 | TRBV18 | CASSLQREGRTYDTQYF | TGTGCCAGCTCACTACAGCGGGAGGGCCGAACATACGATACGCAGTATTTT